These 18 T cell receptor beta chains originate from one sample sequenced in a study of cytotoxic CD8 clonotypes in ibrutinib-treated CLL. TCRdb's copy holds only in-frame clones and misses some; the assay was immunoSEQ multiplex PCR. The profile covers over 30,000 clones, with around 67% appearing a single time and 7% taken by the ten largest. The sample was PBMCs, taken at disease progression, from a patient treated with ibrutinib. The receptors come from a human donor with chronic lymphocytic leukemia.

This clone was counted a few times. The chain employs TRBV7-3 and TRBJ2-7, with 7 bases fitting TRBD1. Trimming at V came to 5 bases and at J to 4 bases, leaving 2 bases not matched to a gene. CDR1 and CDR2 from the germline V gene are SGHTA and FQGTGA. The CDR3 is 12 amino acids. The DNA for the CDR3 is TGTGCCAGCAGCGTACAGGGGTACGAGCAGTACTTC. As protein: CASSVQGYEQYF.

In this sample, this clone turned up a few times. The rearrangement links TRBV28 to TRBJ1-2; D ambiguous. V was clipped by 8 bases and J by 4 bases, with 14 bases between them. This CDR3 spans 13 amino acids. The germline CDR1 and CDR2 sequences are MDHEN and SYDVKM. The CDR3 sequence: CASGSFDLYGYTF. The CDR3 DNA reads TGTGCCAGCGGGAGTTTTGACCTCTATGGCTACACCTTC.

The genes are TRBV6-6 and TRBJ2-7, with 7 nucleotides matching TRBD1. The germline gives CDR1 MNHNY, CDR2 SVGAGI (reference sequence). V was pared by 6 bases and J by 1 base, with 6 bases of the junction left unmatched. CDR3 length: 14 amino acids. As DNA, the CDR3 is TGTGCCAGCAGCCTCGACAGGGATTCCTACGAGCAGTACTTC. Encoded protein: CASSLDRDSYEQYF.

This CDR3 is CASSPDSLNQPQHF. In nucleotides, the CDR3 is TGCGCCAGCAGCCCTGACAGCCTCAATCAGCCCCAGCATTTT. J is TRBJ1-5 and V is TRBV5-1, with a tentative D call TRBD1 (5 bases). The CDR3 is 14 residues long. V dropped 4 bases and J dropped 3 bases, with 11 bases sitting between them. Germline V gene sequence: CDR1 SGHRS, CDR2 YFSETQ. Supplemented by reference TRBV5-1 and TRBJ1-5, the full variable domain reads KAGVTQTPRYLIKTRGQQVTLSCSPISGHRSVSWYQQTPGQGLQFLFEYFSETQRNKGNFPGRFSGRQFSNSRSEMNVSTLELGDSALYLCASSPDSLNQPQHFGDGTRLSIL.

The CDR3 spells CASSLDRAGGQETQYF. In DNA, the CDR3 is TGTGCCAGCAGCTTAGATAGGGCAGGGGGCCAAGAGACCCAGTACTTC. The rearrangement links TRBV11-2 to TRBJ2-5; TRBD1 matches 7 bases. Trimming at V came to 0 bases and at J to 1 base, leaving 5 bases not matched to a gene. Per the germline V gene, CDR1 is SGHAT and CDR2 is FQNNGV. The CDR3 totals 16 residues.

In nucleotides, the CDR3 is TGTGCCAGCAGGAGGTCGGGACAGGGTACCAATGAGCAGTTCTTC. This codes for CASRRSGQGTNEQFF. The chain employs TRBV28 and TRBJ2-1; 9 positions agree with TRBD1. Trimming took 6 bases from V and 6 from J; bases not matched to a gene: 9. This CDR3 has 15 residues. The germline CDR1 and CDR2 sequences are MDHEN and SYDVKM.

This clone was found a few times. The chain carries TRBV29-1 and TRBJ2-1, with D uncertain. This CDR3 contains 13 residues. The V gene lost 4 bases and the J gene lost 5 bases, with 12 bases spanning the gap. The germline CDR1 and CDR2 sequences are SQVTM and ANQGSEA. CDR3 DNA sequence: TGCAGCGTTGTAACTTCTTTCGACAATGAGCAGTTCTTC. Translating it yields CSVVTSFDNEQFF.

The chain has TRBV7-2 and TRBJ2-5, with a possible D match to TRBD2 (7 bases). CDR3 length: 13 amino acids. Germline lookup yields CDR1 SGHTA and CDR2 FQGNSA. Trimming cost V 7 bases and J 5 bases, with 14 bases left between them. In DNA form, the CDR3 reads TGTGCCAGCACCCCGGCGGGGGCCGAGACCCAGTACTTC. Its translation is CASTPAGAETQYF. Based on the CDR3 plus reference TRBV7-2 and TRBJ2-5, the full variable domain is GAGVSQSPSNKVTEKGKDVELRCDPISGHTALYWYRQSLGQGLEFLIYFQGNSAPDKSGLPSDRFSAERTGGSVSTLTIQRTQQEDSAVYLCASTPAGAETQYFGPGTRLLVL.

The chain is built from TRBV7-3 and TRBJ2-6; D unclear. The V gene lost 3 bases and the J gene lost 4 bases, with 10 bases spanning the gap. In germline, CDR1 is SGHTA, CDR2 FQGTGA. This CDR3 is 15 amino acids long. DNA of the CDR3: TGTGCCAGCAGCTTGAGTGATTTCGGGGCCAACGTCCTGACTTTC. It yields the protein CASSLSDFGANVLTF. Drawing the rest from reference TRBV7-3 and TRBJ2-6, the complete variable domain is GAGVSQTPSNKVTEKGKYVELRCDPISGHTALYWYRQSLGQGPEFLIYFQGTGAADDSGLPNDRFFAVRPEGSVSTLKIQRTERGDSAVYLCASSLSDFGANVLTFGAGSRLTVL.

This chain joins TRBV7-2 and TRBJ2-5; TRBD2 matches 8 bases. The CDR3 contains 17 residues. Germline V CDR1 and CDR2: SGHTA, FQGNSA. Trimming removed 0 bases from V and 5 bases from J; junction bases left unmatched: 11. Written as DNA, the CDR3 is TGTGCCAGCAGCTTAGCTCTCCAGCGGGAGCCGGGGGAGACCCAGTACTTC. Its translation is CASSLALQREPGETQYF.

This clone was detected once. V usage is TRBV6-5 and J usage is TRBJ2-7, with no clear D. CDR3 size: 13 residues. Germline V gene lookup returns CDR1 MNHEY and CDR2 SVGAGI. V lost 2 bases to trimming and J lost 3 bases, with 8 bases between them. This CDR3 is CASSYRLDYEQYF. The CDR3, as DNA: TGTGCCAGCAGTTACCGTCTGGACTACGAGCAGTACTTC.

The chain couples TRBV9 to TRBJ1-1; tentatively, D is TRBD1 (6 bases). V was shortened by 4 bases and J by 5 bases, with 9 bases between the two germline ends. CDR1 SGDLS and CDR2 YYNGEE come from the germline V gene. There are 12 residues in the CDR3. CDR3 residues: CASSFQGTEAFF. The DNA of the CDR3 is TGTGCCAGCAGCTTCCAGGGGACTGAAGCTTTCTTT. Full variable domain (outside the CDR3, taken from reference TRBV9 and TRBJ1-1): DSGVTQTPKHLITATGQRVTLRCSPRSGDLSVYWYQQSLDQGLQFLIQYYNGEERAKGNILERFSAQQFPDLHSELNLSSLELGDSALYFCASSFQGTEAFFGQGTRLTVV.

V gene TRBV5-1 combines with J gene TRBJ2-5; possibly TRBD1 for D (5 bases). This CDR3 spans 13 amino acids. Germline V gene data show CDR1 as SGHRS and CDR2 as YFSETQ. Trimming cost V 4 bases and J 2 bases, with 9 bases left between them. Written as DNA, the CDR3 is TGCGCCAGCAGCGTGGACACGCAAGAGACCCAGTACTTC. This sequence encodes CASSVDTQETQYF.

The rearrangement joins TRBV7-9 to TRBJ2-1; no firm D call. The CDR3 is 12 amino acids. Germline lookup yields CDR1 SEHNR and CDR2 FQNEAQ (reference sequence). Trimming took off 3 bases at V and 7 bases at J, with 7 bases between the two ends. CDR3 loop: CASSFHVNEQFF. The CDR3 coding sequence is TGTGCCAGCAGCTTTCACGTGAATGAGCAGTTCTTC.

The chain recombines TRBV15 with TRBJ2-7; 9 bases map to TRBD2. Per the germline V gene, CDR1 is LNHNV and CDR2 is YYDKDF (reference sequence). With 0 bases clipped from V and 3 bases from J, the junction kept 6 bases outside the gene matches. The CDR3 is made up of 16 amino acids. The CDR3 reads CATSRELAGLIYEQYF. Written as DNA, the CDR3 is TGTGCCACCAGCAGAGAACTAGCGGGTCTTATCTACGAGCAGTACTTC.

This clone was seen just once. The chain is built from TRBV27 and TRBJ2-5; D is undetermined. The CDR3 runs 15 residues. CDR1 and CDR2 (germline): MNHEY, SMNVEV (reference sequence). The V end lost 1 base, the J end lost 2 bases, and 11 bases lay between the germline ends. The CDR3 DNA is TGTGCCAGCAGTTTATATGAGAGTAGACAAGAGACCCAGTACTTC. The encoded protein is CASSLYESRQETQYF.

The chain employs TRBV6-5 and TRBJ2-7; D is ambiguous. With 6 bases removed from V and 1 base from J, the gap between germline ends came to 13 bases. The CDR3 contains 14 residues. The V gene's germline CDR1 is MNHEY and CDR2 SVGAGI. The CDR3 sequence: CASRPRTGSYEQYF. In DNA form, the CDR3 reads TGTGCCAGCAGACCCCGGACGGGTTCCTACGAGCAGTACTTC.

This chain connects TRBV29-1 to TRBJ2-7, with D possibly TRBD2 on 7 matching bases. Germline V gene sequence: CDR1 SQVTM, CDR2 ANQGSEA. The CDR3 has 12 amino acids. The V end was cut by 3 bases, the J end by 6 bases, with 12 bases between. This chain's CDR3 is CSVEGGAPEQYF. CDR3 coding DNA: TGCAGCGTTGAGGGGGGGGCGCCCGAGCAGTACTTC.